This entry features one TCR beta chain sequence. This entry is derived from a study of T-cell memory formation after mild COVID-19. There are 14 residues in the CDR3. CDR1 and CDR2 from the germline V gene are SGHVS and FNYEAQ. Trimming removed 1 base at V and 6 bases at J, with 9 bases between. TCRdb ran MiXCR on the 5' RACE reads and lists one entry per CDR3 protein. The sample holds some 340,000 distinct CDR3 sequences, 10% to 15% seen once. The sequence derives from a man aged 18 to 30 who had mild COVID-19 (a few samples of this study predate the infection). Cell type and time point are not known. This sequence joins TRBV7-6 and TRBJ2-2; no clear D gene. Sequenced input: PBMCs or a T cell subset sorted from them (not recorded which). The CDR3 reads CASSLGSGSGELFF. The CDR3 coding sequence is TGTGCCAGCAGCTTAGGTTCCGGGTCCGGGGAGCTGTTTTTT.